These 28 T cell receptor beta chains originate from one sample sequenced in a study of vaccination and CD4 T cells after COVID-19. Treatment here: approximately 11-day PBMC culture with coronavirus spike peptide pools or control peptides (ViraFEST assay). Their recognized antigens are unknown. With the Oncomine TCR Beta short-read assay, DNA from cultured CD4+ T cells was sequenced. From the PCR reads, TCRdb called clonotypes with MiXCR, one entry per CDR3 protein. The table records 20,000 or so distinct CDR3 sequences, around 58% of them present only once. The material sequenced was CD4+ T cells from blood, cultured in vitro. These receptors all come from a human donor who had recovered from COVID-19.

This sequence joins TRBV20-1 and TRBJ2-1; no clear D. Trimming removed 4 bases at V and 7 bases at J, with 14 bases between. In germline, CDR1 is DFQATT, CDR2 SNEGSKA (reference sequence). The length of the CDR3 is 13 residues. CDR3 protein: CSAKGPLLNEQFF. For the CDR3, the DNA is TGCAGTGCTAAAGGACCATTGCTTAATGAGCAGTTCTTC.

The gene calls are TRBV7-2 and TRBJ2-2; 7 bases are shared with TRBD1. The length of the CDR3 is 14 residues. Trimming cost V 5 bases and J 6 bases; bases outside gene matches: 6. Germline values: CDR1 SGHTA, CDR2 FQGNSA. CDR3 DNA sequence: TGTGCCAGCAGCGGACAGGCCCGGGCCGGGGAGCTGTTTTTT. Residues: CASSGQARAGELFF.

The CDR3: CAWSLERPGLAGEWADTQYF. CDR3 bases: TGTGCCTGGAGCCTGGAGCGACCGGGACTAGCGGGAGAATGGGCAGATACGCAGTATTTT. This sequence joins TRBV30 and TRBJ2-3; 14 bases fit TRBD2. The CDR3 has 20 residues. Germline values: CDR1 GTSNPN, CDR2 SVGIG (reference sequence). Unmatched junction bases numbered 18, after V lost 3 bases and J lost 4 bases. Supplemented by reference TRBV30 and TRBJ2-3, the full variable domain reads SQTIHQWPATLVQPVGSPLSLECTVEGTSNPNLYWYRQAAGRGLQLLFYSVGIGQISSEVPQNLSASRPQDRQFILSSKKLLLSDSGFYLCAWSLERPGLAGEWADTQYFGPGTRLTVL.

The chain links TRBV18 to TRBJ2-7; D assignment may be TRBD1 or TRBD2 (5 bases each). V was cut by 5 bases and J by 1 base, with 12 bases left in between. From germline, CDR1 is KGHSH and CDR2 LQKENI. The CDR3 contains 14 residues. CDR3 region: CASSRGAQSYEQYF. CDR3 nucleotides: TGTGCCAGCTCAAGAGGGGCCCAATCCTACGAGCAGTACTTC.

Written as DNA, the CDR3 is TGTGCCAGTCTACCACAGGGGTTTGGCAATCAGCCCCAGCATTTT. Protein: CASLPQGFGNQPQHF. The V gene is TRBV6-2 or TRBV6-3, the J gene TRBJ1-5; TRBD1 agrees at 7 bases. Trimming removed 9 bases from V and 2 bases from J; junction bases left unmatched: 10. Germline lookup yields CDR1 MNHEY and CDR2 SVGEGT. This CDR3 spans 15 amino acids.

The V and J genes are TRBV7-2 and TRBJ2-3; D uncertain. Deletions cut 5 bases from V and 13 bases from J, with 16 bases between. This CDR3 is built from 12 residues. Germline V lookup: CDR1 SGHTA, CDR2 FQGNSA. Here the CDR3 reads CASSPSGPEEYF. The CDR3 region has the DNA TGTGCCAGCAGCCCATCGGGCCCAGAGGAGTATTTT.

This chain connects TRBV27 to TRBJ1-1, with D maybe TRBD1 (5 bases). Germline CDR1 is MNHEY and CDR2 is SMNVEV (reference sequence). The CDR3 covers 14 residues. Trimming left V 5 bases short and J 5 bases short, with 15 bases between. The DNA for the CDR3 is TGTGCCAGCAGTCCCCGGGGGACGGTAACTGAAGCTTTCTTT. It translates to CASSPRGTVTEAFF.

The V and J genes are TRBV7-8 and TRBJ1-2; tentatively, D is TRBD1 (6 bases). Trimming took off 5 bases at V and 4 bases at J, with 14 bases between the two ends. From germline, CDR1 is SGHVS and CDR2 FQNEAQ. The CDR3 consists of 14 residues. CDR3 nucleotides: TGTGCCAGCAGCCCCGGCCAGGGGTTCTATGGCTACACCTTC. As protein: CASSPGQGFYGYTF.

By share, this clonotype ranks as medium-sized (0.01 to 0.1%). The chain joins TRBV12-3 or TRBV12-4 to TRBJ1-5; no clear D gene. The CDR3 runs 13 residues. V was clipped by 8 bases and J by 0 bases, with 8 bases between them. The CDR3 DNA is TGTGCCAGCCGTCGCGATAGCAATCAGCCCCAGCATTTT. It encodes CASRRDSNQPQHF.

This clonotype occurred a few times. CDR3 nucleotides: TGTGCCAGTAGTAGGGGACAGGGAGGGAGCTATGGCTACACCTTC. It specifies CASSRGQGGSYGYTF. This chain uses TRBV19 with TRBJ1-2, with 9 positions matching TRBD1. V trimming: 4 bases; J trimming: 4 bases; junction bases outside the gene matches: 7. The germline gives CDR1 LNHDA, CDR2 SQIVND (reference sequence). CDR3 size: 15 residues.

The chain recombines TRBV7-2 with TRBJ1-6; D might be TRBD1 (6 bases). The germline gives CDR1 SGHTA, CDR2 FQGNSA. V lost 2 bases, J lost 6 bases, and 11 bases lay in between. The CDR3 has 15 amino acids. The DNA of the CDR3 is TGTGCCAGCAGCTTATCGACAGGAATTAATTCACCCCTCCACTTT. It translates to CASSLSTGINSPLHF.

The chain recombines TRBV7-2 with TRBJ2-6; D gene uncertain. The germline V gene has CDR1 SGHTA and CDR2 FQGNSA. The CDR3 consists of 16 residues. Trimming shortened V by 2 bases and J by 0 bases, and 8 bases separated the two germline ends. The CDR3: CASSLRGYSGANVLTF. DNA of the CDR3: TGTGCCAGCAGCTTACGTGGGTACTCTGGGGCCAACGTCCTGACTTTC. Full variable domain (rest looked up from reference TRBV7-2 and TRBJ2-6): GAGVSQSPSNKVTEKGKDVELRCDPISGHTALYWYRQSLGQGLEFLIYFQGNSAPDKSGLPSDRFSAERTGGSVSTLTIQRTQQEDSAVYLCASSLRGYSGANVLTFGAGSRLTVL.

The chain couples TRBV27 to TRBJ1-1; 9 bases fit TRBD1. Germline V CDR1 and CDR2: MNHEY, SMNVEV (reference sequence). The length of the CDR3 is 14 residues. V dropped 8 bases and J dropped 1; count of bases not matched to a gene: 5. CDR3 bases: TGTGCCAGCGCCAGGGACAGGGAGAACACTGAAGCTTTCTTT. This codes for CASARDRENTEAFF.

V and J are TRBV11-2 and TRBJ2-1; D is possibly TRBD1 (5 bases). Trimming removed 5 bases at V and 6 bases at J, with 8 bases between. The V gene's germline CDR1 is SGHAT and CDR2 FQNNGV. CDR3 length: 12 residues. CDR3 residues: CASSPGSNEQFF. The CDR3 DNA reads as TGTGCCAGCAGCCCAGGGTCCAATGAGCAGTTCTTC.

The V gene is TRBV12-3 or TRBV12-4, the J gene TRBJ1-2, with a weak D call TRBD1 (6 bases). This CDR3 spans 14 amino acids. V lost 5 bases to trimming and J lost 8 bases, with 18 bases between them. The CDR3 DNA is TGTGCCAGCAGTCCCGGGGGCGGGGGGATGGGCTACACCTTC. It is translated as CASSPGGGGMGYTF.

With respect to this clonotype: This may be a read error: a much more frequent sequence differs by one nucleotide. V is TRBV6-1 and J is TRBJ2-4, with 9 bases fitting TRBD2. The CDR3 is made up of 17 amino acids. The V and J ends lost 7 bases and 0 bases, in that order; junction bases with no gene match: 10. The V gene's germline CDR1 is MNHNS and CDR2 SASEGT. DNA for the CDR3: TGTGCCAGCACCGACCTGATAGCGGGGGCAGCCAAAAACATTCAGTACTTC. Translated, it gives CASTDLIAGAAKNIQYF.

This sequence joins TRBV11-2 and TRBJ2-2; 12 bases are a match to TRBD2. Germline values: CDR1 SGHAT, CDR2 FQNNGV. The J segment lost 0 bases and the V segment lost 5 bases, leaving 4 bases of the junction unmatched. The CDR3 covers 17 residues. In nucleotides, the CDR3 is TGTGCCAGCAGCCGAAGGACTAGCGGGACGAACACCGGGGAGCTGTTTTTT. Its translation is CASSRRTSGTNTGELFF.

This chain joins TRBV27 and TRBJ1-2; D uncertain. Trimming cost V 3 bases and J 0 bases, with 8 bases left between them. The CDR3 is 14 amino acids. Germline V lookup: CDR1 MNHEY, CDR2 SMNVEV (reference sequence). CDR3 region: CASSFGGTNYGYTF. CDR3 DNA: TGTGCCAGCAGTTTTGGTGGGACTAACTATGGCTACACCTTC.

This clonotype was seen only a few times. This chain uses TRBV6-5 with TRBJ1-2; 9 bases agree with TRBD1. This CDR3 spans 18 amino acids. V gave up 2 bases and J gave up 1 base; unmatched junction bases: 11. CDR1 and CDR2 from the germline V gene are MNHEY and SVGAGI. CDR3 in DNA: TGTGCCAGCAGTTACCGCGGGACAGGGCCTAGGGGTAACTATGGCTACACCTTC. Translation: CASSYRGTGPRGNYGYTF.

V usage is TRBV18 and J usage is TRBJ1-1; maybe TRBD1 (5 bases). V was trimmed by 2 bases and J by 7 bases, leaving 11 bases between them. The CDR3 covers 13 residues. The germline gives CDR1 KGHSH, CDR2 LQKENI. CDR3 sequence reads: CASSPAGGGEAFF. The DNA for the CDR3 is TGTGCCAGCTCACCAGCTGGGGGGGGTGAAGCTTTCTTT. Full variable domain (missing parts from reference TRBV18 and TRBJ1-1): NAGVMQNPRHLVRRRGQEARLRCSPMKGHSHVYWYRQLPEEGLKFMVYLQKENIIDESGMPKERFSAEFPKEGPSILRIQQVVRGDSAAYFCASSPAGGGEAFFGQGTRLTVV.

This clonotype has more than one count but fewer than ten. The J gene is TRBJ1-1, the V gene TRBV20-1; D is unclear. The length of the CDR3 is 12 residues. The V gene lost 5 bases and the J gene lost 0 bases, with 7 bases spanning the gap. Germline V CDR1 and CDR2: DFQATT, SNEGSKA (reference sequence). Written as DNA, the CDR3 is TGCAGTGCTCATGACCTGAACACTGAAGCTTTCTTT. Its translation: CSAHDLNTEAFF.

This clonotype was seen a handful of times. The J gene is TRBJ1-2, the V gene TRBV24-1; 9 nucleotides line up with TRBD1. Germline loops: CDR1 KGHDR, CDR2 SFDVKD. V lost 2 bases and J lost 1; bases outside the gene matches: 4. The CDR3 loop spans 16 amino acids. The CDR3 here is CATSDSSTGGNYGYTF. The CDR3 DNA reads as TGTGCCACCAGTGATTCGTCGACAGGGGGTAACTATGGCTACACCTTC.

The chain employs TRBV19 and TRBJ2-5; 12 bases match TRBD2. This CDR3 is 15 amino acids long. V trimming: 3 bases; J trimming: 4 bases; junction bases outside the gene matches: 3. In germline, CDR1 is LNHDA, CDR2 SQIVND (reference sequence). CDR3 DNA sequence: TGTGCCAGTAGTATTTCACTAGCGGGAGGAGAGACCCAGTACTTC. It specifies CASSISLAGGETQYF. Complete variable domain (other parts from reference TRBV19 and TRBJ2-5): DGGITQSPKYLFRKEGQNVTLSCEQNLNHDAMYWYRQDPGQGLRLIYYSQIVNDFQKGDIAEGYSVSREKKESFPLTVTSAQKNPTAFYLCASSISLAGGETQYFGPGTRLLVL.

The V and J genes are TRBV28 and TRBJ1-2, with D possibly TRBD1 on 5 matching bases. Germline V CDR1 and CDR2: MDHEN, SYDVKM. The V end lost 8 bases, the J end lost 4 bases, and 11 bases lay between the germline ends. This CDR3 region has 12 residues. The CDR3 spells CASSNQGYGYTF. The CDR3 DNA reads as TGTGCCAGCTCAAATCAGGGCTATGGCTACACCTTC.

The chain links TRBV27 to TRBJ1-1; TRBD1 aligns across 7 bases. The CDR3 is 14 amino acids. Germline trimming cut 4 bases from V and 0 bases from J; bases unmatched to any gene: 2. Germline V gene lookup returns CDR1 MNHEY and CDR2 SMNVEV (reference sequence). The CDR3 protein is CASSWDSMNTEAFF. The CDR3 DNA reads TGTGCCAGCAGTTGGGACAGCATGAACACTGAAGCTTTCTTT.

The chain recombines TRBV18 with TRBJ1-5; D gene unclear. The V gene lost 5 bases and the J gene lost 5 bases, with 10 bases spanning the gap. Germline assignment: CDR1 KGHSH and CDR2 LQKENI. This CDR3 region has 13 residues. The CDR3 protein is CASSTLGDQPQHF. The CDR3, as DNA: TGTGCCAGCTCAACGTTGGGTGATCAGCCCCAGCATTTT.

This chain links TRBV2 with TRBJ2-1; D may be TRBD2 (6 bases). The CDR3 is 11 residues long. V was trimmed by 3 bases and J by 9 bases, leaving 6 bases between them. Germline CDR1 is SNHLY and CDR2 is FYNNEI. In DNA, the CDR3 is TGTGCCAGCAGTGAGGAGGGTGAGCAGTTCTTC. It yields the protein CASSEEGEQFF.

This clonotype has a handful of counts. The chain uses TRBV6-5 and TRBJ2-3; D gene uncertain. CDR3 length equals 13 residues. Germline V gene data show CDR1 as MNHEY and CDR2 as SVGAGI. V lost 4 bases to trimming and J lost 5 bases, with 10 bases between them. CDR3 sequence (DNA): TGTGCCAGCAGTTTCCTTGGGCTAGATACGCAGTATTTT. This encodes CASSFLGLDTQYF.